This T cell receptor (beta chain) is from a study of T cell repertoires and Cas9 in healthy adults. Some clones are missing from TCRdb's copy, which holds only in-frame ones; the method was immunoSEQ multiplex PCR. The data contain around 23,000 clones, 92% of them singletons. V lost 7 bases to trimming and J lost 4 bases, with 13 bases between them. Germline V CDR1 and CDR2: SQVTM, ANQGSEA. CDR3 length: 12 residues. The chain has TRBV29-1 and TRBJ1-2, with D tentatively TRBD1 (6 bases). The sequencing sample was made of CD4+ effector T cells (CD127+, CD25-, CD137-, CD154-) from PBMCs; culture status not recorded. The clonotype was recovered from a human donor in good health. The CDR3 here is CSAKEGGYGYTF. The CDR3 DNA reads TGCAGCGCCAAGGAGGGGGGCTATGGCTACACCTTC.